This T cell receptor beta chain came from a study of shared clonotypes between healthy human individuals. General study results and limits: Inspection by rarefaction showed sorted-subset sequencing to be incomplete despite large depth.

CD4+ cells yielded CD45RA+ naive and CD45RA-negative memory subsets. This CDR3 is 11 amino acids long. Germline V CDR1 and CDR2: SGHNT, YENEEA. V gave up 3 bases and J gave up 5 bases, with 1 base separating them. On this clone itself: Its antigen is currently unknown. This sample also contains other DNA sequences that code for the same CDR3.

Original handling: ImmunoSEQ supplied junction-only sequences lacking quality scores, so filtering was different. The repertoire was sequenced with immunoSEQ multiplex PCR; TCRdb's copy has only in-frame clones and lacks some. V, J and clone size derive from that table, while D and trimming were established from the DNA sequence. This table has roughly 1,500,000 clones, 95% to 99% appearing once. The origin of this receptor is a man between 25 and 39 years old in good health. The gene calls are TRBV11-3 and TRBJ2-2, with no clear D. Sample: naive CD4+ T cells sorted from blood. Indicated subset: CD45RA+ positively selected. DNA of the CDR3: TGTGCCAGCAGCTTGACCGGGGAGCTGTTTTTT. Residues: CASSLTGELFF.